Below, 23 T cell receptor beta chains from the same sample are listed, as sequenced in a study of TIL therapy for anti-PD-1-resistant metastatic lung cancer. The time point here: pre-treatment sample, taken before nivolumab and TIL therapy. This was the immunoSEQ v3 assay. The protocol was immunoSEQ multiplex PCR, while the TCRdb copy is restricted to in-frame clones and leaves out a portion. The sample lists tens of thousands of clones, over 70% occurring once. The material was blood, obtained at baseline. The receptors originated from a person aged 25-80 years with non-small cell lung cancer.

J is TRBJ2-7 and V is TRBV28; D is ambiguous. V lost 5 bases, J lost 10 bases, and 15 bases lay in between. This CDR3 is 12 amino acids long. Germline CDR1 MDHEN, CDR2 SYDVKM. CDR3 DNA: TGTGCCAGCAGTACTACGCCCTCTGCCCAGTACTTC. This sequence encodes CASSTTPSAQYF.

In this sample, this clone turned up a few times. The chain joins TRBV6-5 to TRBJ2-7; D gene uncertain. Germline CDR1 is MNHEY and CDR2 is SVGAGI. The CDR3 sequence is 15 residues long. Trimming removed 0 bases at V and 2 bases at J, with 11 bases between. The CDR3 nucleotides read TGTGCCAGCAGTTACTCTCGGCTGGCCACCTACGAGCAGTACTTC. Its translation: CASSYSRLATYEQYF.

This rearrangement joins TRBV19 to TRBJ1-5; D gene ambiguous. V was trimmed by 8 bases and J by 0 bases, leaving 17 bases between them. Germline CDR1 reads LNHDA; CDR2 reads SQIVND (reference sequence). The CDR3 is 16 amino acids. CDR3 amino acids: CASGSRTAYSNQPQHF. Here the CDR3 DNA reads TGTGCCAGTGGCTCCAGGACGGCTTATAGCAATCAGCCCCAGCATTTT.

The genes are TRBV9 and TRBJ2-1; D might be TRBD2 (7 bases). This CDR3 has 15 residues. V was pared by 0 bases and J by 5 bases, with 12 bases between. CDR1 and CDR2 (germline): SGDLS, YYNGEE. The CDR3 loop is CASSVESRGHNEQFF. In nucleotides, the CDR3 is TGTGCCAGCAGCGTAGAGTCGCGGGGGCACAATGAGCAGTTCTTC.

Here the CDR3 reads CASSLEGDEQFF. The DNA of the CDR3 is TGCGCCAGCAGCTTGGAGGGCGATGAGCAGTTCTTC. V is TRBV5-1 and J is TRBJ2-1, with no clear D. Germline-derived CDR1 and CDR2 are SGHRS and YFSETQ. This CDR3 contains 12 residues. Between the trimmed V and J ends, which lost 0 bases and 8 bases, there was a span of 6 bases.

V is TRBV9 and J is TRBJ1-1; D unclear. Between the trimmed V and J ends, which lost 5 bases and 0 bases, there was a span of 14 bases. CDR1 is SGDLS and CDR2 is YYNGEE in the germline V gene. The CDR3 is made up of 15 amino acids. CDR3 DNA: TGTGCCAGCAGTTCCGAGGTACACATGAACACTGAAGCTTTCTTT. This encodes CASSSEVHMNTEAFF.

This sequence joins TRBV7-9 and TRBJ1-3; no definite D call. This CDR3 region has 14 residues. With 0 bases removed from V and 4 bases from J, the gap between germline ends came to 7 bases. The germline gives CDR1 SEHNR, CDR2 FQNEAQ (reference sequence). CDR3 coding DNA: TGTGCCAGCAGCTTAGCGGTTGACGGAAACACCATATATTTT. Translated, it gives CASSLAVDGNTIYF.

The chain has TRBV10-3 and TRBJ2-2; 9 bases match TRBD2. V lost 3 bases to trimming and J lost 4 bases; unmatched junction nucleotides: 6. CDR1 is ENHRY, CDR2 SYGVKD, per germline. This CDR3 comprises 16 residues. The CDR3 DNA reads TGTGCCATCAGTGAATTTAGCGGGAGTGTCACCGGGGAGCTGTTTTTT. Residues: CAISEFSGSVTGELFF.

This chain links TRBV5-6 with TRBJ1-1, with D unclear. Trimming left V 5 bases short and J 1 base short, with 9 bases between. In germline, CDR1 is SGHDT, CDR2 YYEEEE. This CDR3 comprises 13 residues. Written as DNA, the CDR3 is TGTGCCAGCAGGGATGAGACGAACACTGAAGCTTTCTTT. Translating gives CASRDETNTEAFF.

The chain combines TRBV29-1 with TRBJ1-3; D ambiguous. Trimming cost V 7 bases and J 5 bases, with 9 bases left between them. Germline-derived CDR1 and CDR2 are SQVTM and ANQGSEA. This CDR3 spans 11 amino acids. As DNA, the CDR3 is TGCAGCGCCGTTATTAGAAACACCATATATTTT. It is translated as CSAVIRNTIYF.

J is TRBJ2-1 and V is TRBV6-5; 10 bases are shared with TRBD2. CDR1 is MNHEY, CDR2 SVGAGI, per germline. This CDR3 spans 15 amino acids. V was pared by 6 bases and J by 2 bases, with 4 bases of the junction left unmatched. The CDR3 DNA is TGTGCCAGCAGGATAACTAGCGGGACCTACAATGAGCAGTTCTTC. This codes for CASRITSGTYNEQFF.

This clone occurred once. V usage is TRBV10-3 and J usage is TRBJ2-3, with 11 bases aligning to TRBD1. The CDR3 length is 16 residues. The germline V gene encodes CDR1 ENHRY and CDR2 SYGVKD. Trimming cost V 3 bases and J 5 bases; bases outside gene matches: 7. Here the CDR3 reads CAISDEPGQGVDTQYF. As DNA, the CDR3 is TGTGCCATCAGTGACGAACCGGGACAGGGGGTAGATACGCAGTATTTT.

The gene calls are TRBV28 and TRBJ1-2; possible D gene TRBD1, 6 bases. Germline V CDR1 and CDR2: MDHEN, SYDVKM. V lost 6 bases and J 2 bases, leaving 19 bases between the germline ends. CDR3 length: 16 residues. CDR3 region: CASRNPRRGDNYGYTF. DNA for the CDR3: TGTGCCAGCAGAAACCCCCGCAGGGGAGACAACTATGGCTACACCTTC.

This clone appeared a few times. The chain has TRBV11-2 and TRBJ2-2; D is ambiguous. There are 12 residues in the CDR3. Trimming shortened V by 1 base and J by 6 bases, and 3 bases separated the two germline ends. Germline-derived CDR1 and CDR2 are SGHAT and FQNNGV. The CDR3 DNA follows: TGTGCCAGCAGCTTAGTGCCCGGGGAGCTGTTTTTT. It specifies CASSLVPGELFF.

The V call is TRBV19, the J call TRBJ2-3; TRBD2 might be the D (5 bases). Germline-derived CDR1 and CDR2 are LNHDA and SQIVND (reference sequence). Trimming removed 0 bases at V and 3 bases at J, with 25 bases between. The CDR3 contains 20 residues. The CDR3 DNA reads TGTGCCAGTAGTATAGAAGGAAAGGGCAGAGCCCCTCGGAGGACAGATACGCAGTATTTT. This encodes CASSIEGKGRAPRRTDTQYF. Drawing the rest from reference TRBV19 and TRBJ2-3, the complete variable domain is DGGITQSPKYLFRKEGQNVTLSCEQNLNHDAMYWYRQDPGQGLRLIYYSQIVNDFQKGDIAEGYSVSREKKESFPLTVTSAQKNPTAFYLCASSIEGKGRAPRRTDTQYFGPGTRLTVL.

The rearrangement links TRBV7-9 to TRBJ1-2; 9 bases are shared with TRBD1. This CDR3 is built from 13 residues. Germline V gene sequence: CDR1 SEHNR, CDR2 FQNEAQ (reference sequence). V gave up 8 bases and J gave up 8 bases; unmatched junction bases: 9. The CDR3 DNA is TGTGCCAGCGGGGACAGGGAGGAGAGGGGCTACACCTTC. Its protein product is CASGDREERGYTF.

This clone was seen just once. The chain joins TRBV9 to TRBJ2-3, with TRBD2 matching 8 bases. V lost 4 bases, J lost 2 bases, and 6 bases stayed unmatched. The CDR3 length is 15 residues. From germline, CDR1 is SGDLS and CDR2 YYNGEE. The CDR3 region has the DNA TGTGCCAGCAGCCTCCTAGCGGGTAACACAGATACGCAGTATTTT. Amino acid sequence: CASSLLAGNTDTQYF.

This clone came up a few times. The rearrangement joins TRBV7-9 to TRBJ2-7, with TRBD2 as a possible D gene (6 bases). Trimming removed 5 bases at V and 9 bases at J, with 20 bases between. CDR3 size: 14 residues. The germline gives CDR1 SEHNR, CDR2 FQNEAQ (reference sequence). The CDR3 DNA is TGTGCCAGCAGCCCCTCGTCAGGGAGGCTGGGGCAGTACTTC. This sequence encodes CASSPSSGRLGQYF.

The V and J genes are TRBV27 and TRBJ1-2; 8 nucleotides agree with TRBD1. This CDR3 has 14 residues. Germline CDR1 and CDR2: MNHEY and SMNVEV (reference sequence). V lost 5 bases and J lost 1; bases outside the gene matches: 3. CDR3 region: CASSTTGGNYGYTF. The CDR3 coding sequence is TGTGCCAGCAGTACCACAGGGGGTAACTATGGCTACACCTTC.

The chain is built from TRBV2 and TRBJ2-3; D is perhaps TRBD2 (7 bases). The CDR3 covers 16 residues. CDR1 SNHLY and CDR2 FYNNEI come from the germline V gene. Between the trimmed V and J ends, which lost 5 bases and 0 bases, there was a span of 15 bases. This CDR3 is CASSRGDTTSTDTQYF. CDR3 nucleotide sequence: TGTGCCAGCAGTCGGGGGGACACGACAAGCACAGATACGCAGTATTTT.

This clone was found a few times. The rearrangement links TRBV28 to TRBJ1-4; TRBD1 might be the D (6 bases). The length of the CDR3 is 15 residues. CDR1 is MDHEN and CDR2 is SYDVKM in the germline V gene. V was trimmed by 6 bases and J by 6 bases, leaving 17 bases between them. CDR3 amino acids: CASRVSQGWDEKLFF. As DNA, the CDR3 is TGTGCCAGCAGGGTATCCCAGGGGTGGGATGAAAAACTGTTTTTT.

The rearrangement links TRBV7-9 to TRBJ1-6; 10 bases agree with TRBD1. From germline, CDR1 is SEHNR and CDR2 FQNEAQ (reference sequence). Trimming at V came to 5 bases and at J to 9 bases, leaving 7 bases not matched to a gene. The CDR3 is 15 residues long. Here the CDR3 DNA reads TGTGCCAGCAGCCCCGGGGGACAGGGGTTTTCACCCCTCCACTTT. It yields the protein CASSPGGQGFSPLHF.

This clone was detected a few times. V is TRBV5-5 and J is TRBJ2-4; D gene uncertain. Germline CDR1 SGHKS, CDR2 YYEKEE (reference sequence). The CDR3 totals 15 residues. Trimming stripped 4 bases from V and 5 bases from J, with 16 bases between. The CDR3 region has the DNA TGTGCCAGCAGCCGCCTTTCTCTGGCGGAAAACATTCAGTACTTC. This codes for CASSRLSLAENIQYF.